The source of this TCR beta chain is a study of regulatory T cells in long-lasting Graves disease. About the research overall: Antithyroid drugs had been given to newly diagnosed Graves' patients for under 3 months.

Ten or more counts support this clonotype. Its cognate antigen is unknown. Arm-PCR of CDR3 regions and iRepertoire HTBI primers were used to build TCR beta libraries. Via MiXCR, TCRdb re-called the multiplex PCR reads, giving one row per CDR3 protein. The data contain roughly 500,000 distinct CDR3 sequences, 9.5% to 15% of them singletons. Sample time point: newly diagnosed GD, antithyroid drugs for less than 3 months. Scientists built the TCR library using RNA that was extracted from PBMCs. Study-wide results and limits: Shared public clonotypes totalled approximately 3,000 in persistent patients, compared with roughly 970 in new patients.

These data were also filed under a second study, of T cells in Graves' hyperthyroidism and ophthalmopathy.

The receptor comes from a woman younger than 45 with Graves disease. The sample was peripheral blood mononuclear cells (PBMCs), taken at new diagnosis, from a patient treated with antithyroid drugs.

As DNA, the CDR3 is TGTGCCACCAGTGACTGGACTAGCCCTAACCCGTTCTTC. This codes for CATSDWTSPNPFF. The chain joins TRBV24-1 to TRBJ2-1, with 8 bases that match TRBD2. Unmatched junction bases numbered 10, after V lost 4 bases and J lost 15 bases. Looked up from germline, CDR1 is KGHDR and CDR2 is SFDVKD. The CDR3 loop spans 13 amino acids.